This note documents a single T cell receptor (beta chain) sequence. Its antigen remains unidentified. No base-level quality is on record; no much larger clone is a single base apart. The library was obtained by PCR. The sample was run on an Illumina HiSeq 4000. High-throughput sequencing was used to profile the TCR beta-chain CDR3 region of every patient. On the study's bioinformatics: Drawing on CDR3 differences between clinicopathological groups, the researchers built a classifier meant to tell apart patients with distant-metastatic papillary thyroid cancer. To measure repertoire diversity the researchers used the Shannon index, while the Morisita-Horn index served to gauge how similar the tumor and blood repertoires were. TCRdb reworked the public reads: Q25 trimming with fastp, MiXCR clone assembly, productive beta chains retained. These V and J calls rely on TCRdb rather than the paper's analysis. The sample records under 50,000 clones, over 15% of which are singletons. Around 15% of the sample lies in the top ten.

Trimming accounts for 0 bases at V and 1 base at J, while the number of junction bases matched to no gene is 5. The CDR3 runs 16 residues from the cysteine to the phenylalanine. Left in the record is the CDR3 DNA by itself, 48 bases read in frame from the first base. In the germline V gene, CDR1 corresponds to SGHRS and CDR2 to YFSETQ. None of the patients had been given any treatment before thyroid surgery. Patient clinical samples collected from about 2012 to 2019 were retrospectively analysed using T-cell receptor beta sequencing. The sample originates from a study of metastatic and nonmetastatic thyroid tumors (dated by TCRdb to 2020 to 2021). Background on the whole study: The researchers compared repertoires between peripheral blood samples and tumor or nodule tissue samples from patients with malignant or benign thyroid disease. Overall study outcomes, separate from this receptor: In both blood and tumor samples, malignant tumors were reported to have significantly higher TCR beta diversity than benign nodules.

Sequencing was performed on tumor tissue. This receptor was identified in a female donor with papillary thyroid cancer or a benign thyroid nodule (not recorded which). Some clones in this sample may be carry-over from other donors' samples. Recombination linked TRBV5-1 to TRBJ1-1; a stretch of 8 junction bases matches TRBD1. CDR3 region: CASSLGQGAGNTEAFF. The DNA reads TGCGCCAGCAGCTTGGGCCAGGGGGCTGGGAACACTGAAGCTTTCTTT.